Here is one T cell receptor (beta chain) with its context. Its antigen is unknown. These data come from a study of T cell responses to AZD1222 COVID-19 vaccine. Notes on the study in general: Repertoires were collected only later (after the peak T cell response had occurred).

Sequencing used immunoSEQ multiplex PCR; TCRdb keeps in-frame clones, though not all of them. The sample holds 80,000 to 95,000 clones, 70% to 90% seen once. The sequencing here drew on peripheral blood, taken on day 0 of MenACWY control vaccination. The origin of this receptor is an adult in good health.

CDR3 coding DNA: TGTGCCAGCAGTGCATTCACTAGTACCAAGAGCTCCTACAATGAGCAGTTCTTC. Residues: CASSAFTSTKSSYNEQFF. The chain couples TRBV28 to TRBJ2-1, with TRBD2 as a possible D gene (5 bases). CDR1 and CDR2 (germline): MDHEN, SYDVKM. Trimming cost V 5 bases and J 0 bases, with 20 bases left between them. The CDR3 loop spans 18 amino acids.